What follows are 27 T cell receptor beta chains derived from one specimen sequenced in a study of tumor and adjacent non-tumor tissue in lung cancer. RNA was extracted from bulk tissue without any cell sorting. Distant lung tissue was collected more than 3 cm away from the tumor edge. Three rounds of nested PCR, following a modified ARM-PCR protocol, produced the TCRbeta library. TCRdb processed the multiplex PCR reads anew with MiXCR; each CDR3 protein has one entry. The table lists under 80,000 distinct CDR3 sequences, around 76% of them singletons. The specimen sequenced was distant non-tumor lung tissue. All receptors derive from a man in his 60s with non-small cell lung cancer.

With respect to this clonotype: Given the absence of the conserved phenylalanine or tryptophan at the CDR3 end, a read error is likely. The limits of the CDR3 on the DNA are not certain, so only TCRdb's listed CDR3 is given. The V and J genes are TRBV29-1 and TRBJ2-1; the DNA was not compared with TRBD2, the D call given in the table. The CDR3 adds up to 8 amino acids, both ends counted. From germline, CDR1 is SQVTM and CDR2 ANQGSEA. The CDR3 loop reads CLVNEHFL.

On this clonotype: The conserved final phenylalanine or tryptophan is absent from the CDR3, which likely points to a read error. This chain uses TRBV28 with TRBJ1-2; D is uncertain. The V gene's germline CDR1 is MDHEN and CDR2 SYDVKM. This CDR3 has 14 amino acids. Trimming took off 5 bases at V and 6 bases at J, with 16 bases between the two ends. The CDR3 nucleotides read TGTGCCAGCAGTCCACTAGAGACCGAGAATGGCTACACCATC. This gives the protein CASSPLETENGYTI.

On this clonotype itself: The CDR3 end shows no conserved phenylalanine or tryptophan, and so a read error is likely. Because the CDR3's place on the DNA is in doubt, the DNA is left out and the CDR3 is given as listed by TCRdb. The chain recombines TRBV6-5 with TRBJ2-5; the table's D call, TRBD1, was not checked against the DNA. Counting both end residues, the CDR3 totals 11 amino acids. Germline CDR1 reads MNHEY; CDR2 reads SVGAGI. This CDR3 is CSGRDTLTHYY.

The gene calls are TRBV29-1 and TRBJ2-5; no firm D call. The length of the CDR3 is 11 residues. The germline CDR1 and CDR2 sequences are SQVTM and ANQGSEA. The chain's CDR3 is CRVYSEETQYF. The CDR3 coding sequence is TGCAGAGTATATTCGGAAGAGACCCAGTACTTC.

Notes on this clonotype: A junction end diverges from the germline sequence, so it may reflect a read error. The DNA of the CDR3 is TGTGTCAGCGGGCACGCCCCGGGGCGGGGGGGGGACAATGAGCAGTTCTTC. As protein: CVSGHAPGRGGDNEQFF. V and J are TRBV6-5 and TRBJ2-1; 9 nucleotides agree with TRBD2. The CDR3 extends over 17 amino acids. CDR1 is MNHEY and CDR2 is SVGAGI in the germline V gene.

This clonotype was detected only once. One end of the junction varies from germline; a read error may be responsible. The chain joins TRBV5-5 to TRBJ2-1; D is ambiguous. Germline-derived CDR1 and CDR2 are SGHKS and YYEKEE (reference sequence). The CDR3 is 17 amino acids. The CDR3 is CASNLAGSRAGNNEQFF. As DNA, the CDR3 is TGTGCCAGCAACTTGGCCGGGTCGAGAGCTGGGAACAATGAGCAGTTCTTC.

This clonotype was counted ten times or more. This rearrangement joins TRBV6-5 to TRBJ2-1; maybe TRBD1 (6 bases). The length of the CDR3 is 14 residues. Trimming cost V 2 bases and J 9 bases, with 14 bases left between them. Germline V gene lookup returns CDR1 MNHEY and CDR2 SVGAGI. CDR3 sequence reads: CASSYPGARGEQFF. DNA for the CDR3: TGTGCCAGCAGTTACCCTGGAGCCAGGGGTGAGCAGTTCTTC.

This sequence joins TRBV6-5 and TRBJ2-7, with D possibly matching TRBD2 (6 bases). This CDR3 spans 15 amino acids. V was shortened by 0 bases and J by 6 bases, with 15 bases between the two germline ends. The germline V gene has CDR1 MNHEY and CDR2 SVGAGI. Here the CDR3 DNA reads TGTGCCAGCAGTTACTCGAGACGGGAGACAGCCGAGCAGTACGTC. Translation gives CASSYSRRETAEQYV.

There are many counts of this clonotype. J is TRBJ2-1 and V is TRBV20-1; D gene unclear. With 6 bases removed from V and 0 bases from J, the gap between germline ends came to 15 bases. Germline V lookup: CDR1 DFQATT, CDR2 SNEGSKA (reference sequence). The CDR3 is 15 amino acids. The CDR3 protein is CSAAVVGPSYNEQFF. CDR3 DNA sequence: TGCAGTGCGGCAGTGGTCGGACCCTCCTACAATGAGCAGTTCTTC.

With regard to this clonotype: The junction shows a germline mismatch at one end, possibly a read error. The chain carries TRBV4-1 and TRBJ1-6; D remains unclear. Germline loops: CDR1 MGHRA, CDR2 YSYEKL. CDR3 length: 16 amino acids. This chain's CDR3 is CASSHVGLGQDSPFHF. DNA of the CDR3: TGCGCCAGCAGCCATGTTGGACTGGGTCAGGATTCACCCTTCCACTTT.

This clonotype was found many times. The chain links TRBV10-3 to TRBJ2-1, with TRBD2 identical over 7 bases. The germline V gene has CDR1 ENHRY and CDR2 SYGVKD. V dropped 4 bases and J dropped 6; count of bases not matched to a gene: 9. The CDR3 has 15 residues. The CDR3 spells CAISVVREASNEQFF. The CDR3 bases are TGTGCCATCAGTGTTGTACGGGAGGCGAGCAATGAGCAGTTCTTC.

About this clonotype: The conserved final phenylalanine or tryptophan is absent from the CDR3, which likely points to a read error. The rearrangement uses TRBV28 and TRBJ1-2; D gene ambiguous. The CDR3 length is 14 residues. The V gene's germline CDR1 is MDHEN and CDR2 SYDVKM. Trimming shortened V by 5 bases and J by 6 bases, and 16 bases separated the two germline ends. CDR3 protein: CASSPLRIKNGYTL. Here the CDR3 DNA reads TGTGCCAGCAGTCCACTAAGGATCAAAAATGGCTACACCTTA.

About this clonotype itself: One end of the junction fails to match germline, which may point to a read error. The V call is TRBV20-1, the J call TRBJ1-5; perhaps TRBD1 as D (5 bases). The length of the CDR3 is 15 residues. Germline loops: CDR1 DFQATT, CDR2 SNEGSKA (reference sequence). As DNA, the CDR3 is TGCCGTGCTAGAGTGGAAGGGAGAGGGGTATCGCCCCAGCATTTT. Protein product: CRARVEGRGVSPQHF.

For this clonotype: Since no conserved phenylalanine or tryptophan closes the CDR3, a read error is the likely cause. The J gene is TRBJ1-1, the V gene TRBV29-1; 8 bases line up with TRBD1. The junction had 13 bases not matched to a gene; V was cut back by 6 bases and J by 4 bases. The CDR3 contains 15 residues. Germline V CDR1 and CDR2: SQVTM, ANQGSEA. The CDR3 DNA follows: TGCAGCGTGGGGTACAGGGGGACGCCGAGCACTGAAGCTTTCTGT. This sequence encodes CSVGYRGTPSTEAFC.

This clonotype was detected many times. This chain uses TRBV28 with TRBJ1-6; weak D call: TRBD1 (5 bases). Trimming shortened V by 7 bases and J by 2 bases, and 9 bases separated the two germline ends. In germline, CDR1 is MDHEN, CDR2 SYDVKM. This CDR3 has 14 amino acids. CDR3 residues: CASKDKAYNSPLHF. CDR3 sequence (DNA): TGTGCCAGCAAGGACAAAGCCTATAATTCACCCCTCCACTTT.

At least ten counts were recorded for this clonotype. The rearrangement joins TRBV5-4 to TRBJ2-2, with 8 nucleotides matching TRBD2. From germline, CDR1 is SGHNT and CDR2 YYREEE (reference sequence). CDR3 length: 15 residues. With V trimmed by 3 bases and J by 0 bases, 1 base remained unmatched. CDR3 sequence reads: CASSSTSANTGELFF. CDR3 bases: TGTGCCAGCAGCTCGACTAGCGCGAACACCGGGGAGCTGTTTTTT.

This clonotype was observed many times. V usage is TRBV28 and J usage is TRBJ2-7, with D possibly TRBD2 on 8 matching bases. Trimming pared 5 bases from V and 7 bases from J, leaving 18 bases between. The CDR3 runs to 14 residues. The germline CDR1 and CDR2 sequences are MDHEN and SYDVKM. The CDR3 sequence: CASSPGQPGGEQYF. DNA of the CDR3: TGTGCCAGCAGTCCGGGACAGCCGGGGGGGGAGCAGTACTTC.

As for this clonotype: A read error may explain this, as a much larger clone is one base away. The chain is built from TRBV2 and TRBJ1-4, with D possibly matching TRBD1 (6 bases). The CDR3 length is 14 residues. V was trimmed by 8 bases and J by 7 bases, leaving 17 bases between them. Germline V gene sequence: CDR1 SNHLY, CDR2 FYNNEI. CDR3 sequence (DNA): TGTGCCAGCTCAGCCGGGACATGGCTTGAAAAACTGTTTTTT. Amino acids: CASSAGTWLEKLFF.

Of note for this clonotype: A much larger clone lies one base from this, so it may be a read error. The CDR3 DNA sequence: TGCAGTTCTAGAGATCGCCGGCGGGGGGGCCTCGGAGAGACCCAGTACTTC. It translates to CSSRDRRRGGLGETQYF. The chain uses TRBV20-1 and TRBJ2-5, with TRBD2 matching over 9 bases. Germline CDR1 is DFQATT and CDR2 is SNEGSKA (reference sequence). CDR3 length: 17 residues.

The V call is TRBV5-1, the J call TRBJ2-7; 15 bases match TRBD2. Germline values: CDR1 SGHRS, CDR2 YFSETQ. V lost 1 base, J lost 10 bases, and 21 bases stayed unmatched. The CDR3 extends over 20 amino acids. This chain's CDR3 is CASSLNAGTSGRISSYDQYF. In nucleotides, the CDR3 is TGCGCCAGCAGCTTGAATGCAGGGACTAGCGGGAGGATAAGCTCCTATGACCAGTACTTC.

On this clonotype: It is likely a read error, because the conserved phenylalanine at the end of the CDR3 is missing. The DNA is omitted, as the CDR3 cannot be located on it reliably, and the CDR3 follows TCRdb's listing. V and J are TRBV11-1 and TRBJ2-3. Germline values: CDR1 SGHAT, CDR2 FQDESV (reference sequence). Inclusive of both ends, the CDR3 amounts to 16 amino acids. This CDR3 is CASSSGLADSTDTQCS.

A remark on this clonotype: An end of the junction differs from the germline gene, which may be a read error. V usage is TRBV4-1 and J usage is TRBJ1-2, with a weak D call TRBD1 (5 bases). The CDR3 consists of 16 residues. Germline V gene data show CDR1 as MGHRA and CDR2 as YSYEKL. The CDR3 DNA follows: TGCGCCGGCAGCCAGGGACTAGGACGGTGGGACTATGGCTACACCTTC. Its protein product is CAGSQGLGRWDYGYTF.

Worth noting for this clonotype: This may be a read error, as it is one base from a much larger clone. CDR3 DNA: TGTGCCAGCAGTGGAACAATGGCGACCAGCTCCTACGAGCAGTACTTC. This codes for CASSGTMATSSYEQYF. This rearrangement joins TRBV2 to TRBJ2-7, with D uncertain. V dropped 4 bases and J dropped 0 bases, with 16 bases sitting between them. The length of the CDR3 is 16 residues. Germline V CDR1 and CDR2: SNHLY, FYNNEI.

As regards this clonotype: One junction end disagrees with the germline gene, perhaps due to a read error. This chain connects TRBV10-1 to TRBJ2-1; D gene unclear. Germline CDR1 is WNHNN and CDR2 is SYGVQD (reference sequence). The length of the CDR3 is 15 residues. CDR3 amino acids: CATSVDSSSYNEQFF. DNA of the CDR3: TGCGCCACCAGTGTCGACTCGAGCTCCTACAATGAGCAGTTCTTC.

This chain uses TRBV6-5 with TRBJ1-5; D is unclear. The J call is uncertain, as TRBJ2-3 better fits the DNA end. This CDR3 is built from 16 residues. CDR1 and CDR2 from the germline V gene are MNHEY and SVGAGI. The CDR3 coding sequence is TGTGCCAGCAGTTACTTCGCAGTCACCCGAGACCAGCCCCAGTATTTT. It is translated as CASSYFAVTRDQPQYF.

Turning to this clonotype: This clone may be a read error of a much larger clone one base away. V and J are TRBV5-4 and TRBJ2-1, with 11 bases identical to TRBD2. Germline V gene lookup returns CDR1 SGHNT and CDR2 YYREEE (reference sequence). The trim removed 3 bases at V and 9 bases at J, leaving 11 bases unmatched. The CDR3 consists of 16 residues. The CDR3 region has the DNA TGTGCCAGCAGCTCGAGGTTAGCGGGAGGGATTCTTGAGCAGTTCTTC. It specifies CASSSRLAGGILEQFF.

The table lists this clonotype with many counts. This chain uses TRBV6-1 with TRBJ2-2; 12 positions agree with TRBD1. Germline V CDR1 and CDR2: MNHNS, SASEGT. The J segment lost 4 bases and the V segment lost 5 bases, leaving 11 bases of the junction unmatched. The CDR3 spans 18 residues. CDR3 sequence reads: CASSNRDRGRVRTGELFF. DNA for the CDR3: TGTGCCAGCAGTAACCGGGACAGGGGGCGCGTCCGCACCGGGGAGCTGTTTTTT.